The 14 T cell receptor beta chains given below trace back to one sample, sequenced in a study of blood T cells in healthy people across ages (dated by TCRdb to between 2015 and 2016). The receptor library was made with 5' RACE. Sequencing used an Illumina HiSeq 2500. A second PCR of about 6 to 11 cycles was performed with a sample-barcoded 5' primer and a J-beta primer mix. Starting from the raw public reads, TCRdb applied fastp trimming at Q25, assembled clones with MiXCR and retained in-frame beta chains. Rows are unified per CDR3 protein, each entry keeping the most common DNA and genes. Here the sample has about 1,600,000 distinct CDR3 sequences; roughly 40% occur a single time. Of the sample, 7% to 9% is held by the ten largest clones. Sequenced material: blood. These receptors were obtained from a woman under 30 in good health.

This chain connects TRBV20-1 to TRBJ2-7; D is undetermined. Germline values: CDR1 DFQATT, CDR2 SNEGSKA (reference sequence). The CDR3 runs to 14 residues. V dropped 3 bases and J dropped 0 bases, with 12 bases sitting between them. The CDR3 is CSASEPSLSYEQYF. DNA for the CDR3: TGCAGTGCTAGCGAACCGAGCCTCTCCTACGAGCAGTACTTC.

This clonotype was counted only a few times. The V call is TRBV4-1, the J call TRBJ2-1, with 8 bases fitting TRBD2. The V segment lost 5 bases and the J segment 2 bases; nucleotides outside the gene matches: 8. In germline, CDR1 is MGHRA, CDR2 YSYEKL. This CDR3 spans 16 amino acids. The CDR3 loop is CASSSRLATTYNEQFF. In DNA form, the CDR3 reads TGCGCCAGCAGCTCCAGACTAGCGACTACCTACAATGAGCAGTTCTTC.

The CDR3 region has the DNA TGTGCCAGCAGCTTAGATGAAATCGGGGCCAACGTCCTGACTTTC. Its protein is CASSLDEIGANVLTF. The rearrangement uses TRBV7-6 and TRBJ2-6; D is undetermined. Per the germline V gene, CDR1 is SGHVS and CDR2 is FNYEAQ. V lost 1 base, J lost 4 bases, and 8 bases lay in between. The CDR3 runs to 15 residues.

The rearrangement uses TRBV6-1 and TRBJ1-2, with D possibly TRBD1 on 5 matching bases. The germline V and J ends were trimmed by 2 bases and 2 bases, with 12 bases remaining between them. This CDR3 is built from 15 residues. CDR1 is MNHNS, CDR2 SASEGT, per germline. CDR3 amino acids: CASSESGASNYGYTF. DNA for the CDR3: TGTGCCAGCAGTGAATCCGGGGCCTCGAACTATGGCTACACCTTC.

There are a few counts of this clonotype. V and J are TRBV5-1 and TRBJ1-1, with D maybe TRBD1 (5 bases). Trimming pared 0 bases from V and 0 bases from J, leaving 18 bases between. This CDR3 spans 18 amino acids. Germline CDR1 SGHRS, CDR2 YFSETQ. The CDR3, as DNA: TGCGCCAGCAGCTTGGATGGTTCGCAGGGACCATTGAACACTGAAGCTTTCTTT. Translated, it gives CASSLDGSQGPLNTEAFF.

This clonotype came up a few times. The chain combines TRBV20-1 with TRBJ1-2; the D is unclear. This CDR3 has 14 amino acids. CDR1 DFQATT and CDR2 SNEGSKA come from the germline V gene (reference sequence). Trimming took 0 bases from V and 2 from J, leaving 10 bases between them. For the CDR3, the DNA is TGCAGTGCTAGAGATGCCCGGGCCAACTATGGCTACACCTTC. Protein sequence: CSARDARANYGYTF.

V usage is TRBV29-1 and J usage is TRBJ1-2, with D uncertain. Trimming left V 5 bases short and J 5 bases short, with 18 bases between. Germline CDR1 reads SQVTM; CDR2 reads ANQGSEA. This CDR3 is built from 14 residues. The CDR3 DNA sequence: TGCAGCGTTCTGCCGGTCGGATCGAGGTATGGCTACACCTTC. The encoded protein is CSVLPVGSRYGYTF.

The chain links TRBV10-3 to TRBJ1-5; possible D gene TRBD1, 5 bases. The CDR3 is 14 residues long. V was pared by 5 bases and J by 0 bases, with 8 bases between. Germline V gives CDR1 ENHRY, CDR2 SYGVKD. The CDR3 spells CAISSGSSNQPQHF. CDR3 DNA: TGTGCCATCAGTTCAGGGTCTAGCAATCAGCCCCAGCATTTT.

In DNA form, the CDR3 reads TGTGCGGTCGCAGGGGGGCACAATGAGCAGTTCTTC. Encoded protein: CAVAGGHNEQFF. The gene calls are TRBV24-1 and TRBJ2-1; D possibly corresponds to TRBD1 (7 bases). This CDR3 region has 12 residues. Germline values: CDR1 KGHDR, CDR2 SFDVKD.

This sequence joins TRBV10-3 and TRBJ2-1; 9 bases agree with TRBD1. Germline V lookup: CDR1 ENHRY, CDR2 SYGVKD. The CDR3 totals 15 residues. Trimming at V came to 8 bases and at J to 0 bases, leaving 5 bases not matched to a gene. CDR3 sequence (DNA): TGTGCCATCCCTAGGACAGGGGCCTCCTACAATGAGCAGTTCTTC. Protein sequence: CAIPRTGASYNEQFF.

A few counts support this clonotype. In nucleotides, the CDR3 is TGTGCCAGCTCAACCGGACTAGCGGGAAGACCTTACGAGCAGTACTTC. Its translation: CASSTGLAGRPYEQYF. The chain couples TRBV12-3 or TRBV12-4 to TRBJ2-7; the match to TRBD2 covers 12 bases. V lost 8 bases and J lost 4; bases outside the gene matches: 12. CDR3 size: 16 residues.

This clonotype was seen a few times. V gene TRBV6-2 or TRBV6-3 combines with J gene TRBJ2-7, with 11 bases identical to TRBD2. Germline lookup yields CDR1 MNHEY and CDR2 SVGEGT. The V segment lost 6 bases and the J segment 5 bases; nucleotides outside the gene matches: 9. The CDR3 contains 15 residues. Here the CDR3 DNA reads TGTGCCAGCAGGCCAAAACTAGCGGGAGTCGACGAGCAGTACTTC. Amino acids: CASRPKLAGVDEQYF.

About this clonotype: An end of the junction differs from the germline gene, which may be a read error. The chain couples TRBV7-2 to TRBJ2-1; D call uncertain. In germline, CDR1 is SGHTA, CDR2 FQGNSA. There are 15 residues in the CDR3. CDR3 coding DNA: TGTGCCAGCAGCCCCAATAGGGAACCCTACAATGAGCGGTTCTTC. Translating gives CASSPNREPYNERFF.

This clonotype was recorded only once. The chain recombines TRBV6-1 with TRBJ1-2, with D possibly being TRBD1 (6 bases). Trimming took 10 bases from V and 6 from J, leaving 15 bases between them. The CDR3 totals 12 residues. Germline values: CDR1 MNHNS, CDR2 SASEGT. The CDR3 is CATQGQVDGYTF. CDR3 DNA: TGTGCCACCCAGGGGCAGGTGGATGGCTACACCTTC.